These 3 T cell receptor beta chains were sequenced from one sample in a study of blood T cell repertoires in COVID-19 (TCRdb year 2020). The library was made by the immunoSEQ multiplex PCR assay. Held by TCRdb, this immuneACCESS table contains in-frame sequences only and omits some clones. Under half of the omission traces to an unresolved V gene where checked; the cause of the rest is unknown. Within this sample are 150,000 or so clones, with 90% of them counted one time only. Together, the top ten hold approximately 0.56% of the sample. The sequencing input was peripheral blood. These receptors were taken from a man aged 45-65 years with acute or convalescent COVID-19.

The rearrangement joins TRBV9 to TRBJ2-5; 8 positions match TRBD1. Germline V gives CDR1 SGDLS, CDR2 YYNGEE. This CDR3 spans 16 amino acids. V shed 3 bases, J shed 5 bases, and the junction held 12 bases outside the gene matches. CDR3 nucleotide sequence: TGTGCCAGCAGCGGGTGGGGCAGGGGGCTTCGGGAGACCCAGTACTTC. It encodes CASSGWGRGLRETQYF.

The chain carries TRBV4-2 and TRBJ1-3; 8 positions match TRBD1. The V gene end was trimmed by 1 base and the J gene end by 1 base; junction bases not matched to a gene: 3. Germline lookup yields CDR1 LGHNA and CDR2 YNFKEQ. This CDR3 has 16 residues. The CDR3 spells CASSQGQGASGNTIYF. As DNA, the CDR3 is TGTGCCAGCAGCCAAGGTCAGGGGGCATCTGGAAACACCATATATTTT.

The chain joins TRBV20-1 to TRBJ2-1; 7 bases are a match to TRBD1. Looked up from germline, CDR1 is DFQATT and CDR2 is SNEGSKA (reference sequence). This CDR3 region has 17 residues. Trimming at V came to 3 bases and at J to 3 bases, leaving 14 bases not matched to a gene. The CDR3 DNA follows: TGCAGTGCTAGTCGCACACGCCGGGACAGCCTCTACAATGAGCAGTTCTTC. This codes for CSASRTRRDSLYNEQFF.